Listed here are 32 T cell receptor beta chains from one sample, sequenced in a study of OX40 agonist ivuxolimab in advanced cancers. Data came from immunoSEQ multiplex PCR; TCRdb stores just in-frame clones and leaves some out. The sample lists 30,000 to 40,000 clones; 92% were seen once. Source: CD4+ or CD8+ T cells sorted from blood, taken in a trial of the OX40 agonist ivuxolimab. These receptors all come from an adult with an advanced solid tumor such as melanoma, head and neck, liver or kidney cancer.

The chain uses TRBV6-5 and TRBJ2-2; TRBD2 might be the D (6 bases). There are 14 residues in the CDR3. V was cut by 1 base and J by 4 bases, with 7 bases left in between. CDR1 is MNHEY, CDR2 SVGAGI, per germline. CDR3 loop: CASSYWGGTGELFF. The DNA of the CDR3 is TGTGCCAGCAGTTACTGGGGAGGCACCGGGGAGCTGTTTTTT.

This clone occurred once. V is TRBV9 and J is TRBJ1-1; D not resolved. Per the germline V gene, CDR1 is SGDLS and CDR2 is YYNGEE. Between the trimmed V and J ends, which lost 4 bases and 1 base, there was a span of 11 bases. The CDR3 runs 14 residues. CDR3 sequence (DNA): TGTGCCAGCAGCCCTTCGGACGGGAACACTGAAGCTTTCTTT. Its protein is CASSPSDGNTEAFF.

The chain joins TRBV29-1 to TRBJ1-2, with a weak D call TRBD1 (6 bases). The CDR3 covers 12 residues. V was trimmed by 3 bases and J by 4 bases, leaving 9 bases between them. The germline V gene encodes CDR1 SQVTM and CDR2 ANQGSEA. The CDR3 sequence: CSVERGGYGYTF. In DNA, the CDR3 is TGCAGCGTTGAGAGGGGGGGCTATGGCTACACCTTC. Looking up the rest from reference TRBV29-1 and TRBJ1-2 gives the full variable domain: SAVISQKPSRDICQRGTSLTIQCQVDSQVTMMFWYRQQPGQSLTLIATANQGSEATYESGFVIDKFPISRPNLTFSTLTVSNMSPEDSSIYLCSVERGGYGYTFGSGTRLTVV.

The V and J genes are TRBV6-5 and TRBJ2-5, with 9 bases identical to TRBD2. This CDR3 region has 13 residues. In germline, CDR1 is MNHEY, CDR2 SVGAGI. The CDR3 sequence is CFSSGTGLETQYF. For the CDR3, the DNA is TGTTTTTCTAGCGGGACGGGATTAGAGACCCAGTACTTC.

CDR3 coding DNA: TGTGCCACCAGCAGACAGGTTGAGAACACCATATATTTT. It encodes CATSRQVENTIYF. The chain recombines TRBV15 with TRBJ1-3; D is ambiguous. The germline V gene has CDR1 LNHNV and CDR2 YYDKDF (reference sequence). The CDR3 sequence is 13 residues long. The ends were cut back, 2 bases at V and 7 bases at J, with 9 bases in the middle.

The genes are TRBV6-5 and TRBJ2-7; the D is unclear. Per germline, CDR1 MNHEY and CDR2 SVGAGI. Between the trimmed V and J ends, which lost 0 bases and 6 bases, there was a span of 9 bases. The CDR3 runs 13 residues. The CDR3 DNA is TGTGCCAGCAGTTACTCAGGCAGCCCCGAGCAGTACTTC. Protein: CASSYSGSPEQYF.

This rearrangement joins TRBV6-5 to TRBJ2-5; D is possibly TRBD1 (5 bases). Trimming cost V 9 bases and J 6 bases, with 11 bases left between them. The CDR3 extends over 11 amino acids. Germline values: CDR1 MNHEY, CDR2 SVGAGI. The DNA of the CDR3 is TGTGCCAGTCGGACAAGTAAGACCCAGTACTTC. Its translation is CASRTSKTQYF.

The chain links TRBV7-9 to TRBJ2-3; TRBD2 matches 8 bases. With 1 base clipped from V and 1 base from J, the junction kept 4 bases outside the gene matches. CDR1 SEHNR and CDR2 FQNEAQ come from the germline V gene (reference sequence). The CDR3 runs 16 residues. In DNA, the CDR3 is TGTGCCAGCAGCTTAGGGCTAGCGGGTGGCACAGATACGCAGTATTTT. This codes for CASSLGLAGGTDTQYF.

The chain recombines TRBV7-9 with TRBJ1-4; no clear D. This CDR3 comprises 11 residues. Germline V gives CDR1 SEHNR, CDR2 FQNEAQ (reference sequence). Trimming shortened V by 4 bases and J by 8 bases, and 5 bases separated the two germline ends. CDR3 sequence reads: CASSYTEKLFF. The CDR3 bases are TGTGCCAGCAGCTATACCGAAAAACTGTTTTTT.

The rearrangement links TRBV9 to TRBJ1-1, with 8 bases lining up with TRBD1. Germline CDR1 is SGDLS and CDR2 is YYNGEE. The CDR3 runs 12 residues. The J segment lost 7 bases and the V segment lost 3 bases, leaving 2 bases of the junction unmatched. The CDR3 DNA reads TGTGCCAGCAGCGCTACAGGGGGTGAAGCTTTCTTT. Its protein product is CASSATGGEAFF. The whole variable domain, remainder taken from reference TRBV9 and TRBJ1-1, is DSGVTQTPKHLITATGQRVTLRCSPRSGDLSVYWYQQSLDQGLQFLIQYYNGEERAKGNILERFSAQQFPDLHSELNLSSLELGDSALYFCASSATGGEAFFGQGTRLTVV.

The V and J genes are TRBV7-9 and TRBJ2-7; D remains ambiguous. Germline CDR1 is SEHNR and CDR2 is FQNEAQ (reference sequence). The CDR3 has 12 residues. Trimming left V 4 bases short and J 7 bases short, with 11 bases between. This CDR3 is CASSSQLREQYF. The CDR3 nucleotides read TGTGCCAGCAGCTCCCAACTCCGGGAGCAGTACTTC.

This clone was seen once. The V and J genes are TRBV28 and TRBJ2-5, with D possibly being TRBD2 (6 bases). The closer fit of TRBJ2-7 to the DNA end suggests the J call may be wrong. Germline CDR1 and CDR2: MDHEN and SYDVKM. The CDR3 loop spans 14 amino acids. The CDR3: CASGLGRDLDEQYF. CDR3 in DNA: TGTGCCAGCGGGTTGGGGCGGGATCTAGACGAGCAGTACTTC.

This clone has a single count. V and J are TRBV5-5 and TRBJ1-1; D ambiguous. The V and J ends lost 5 bases and 1 base respectively, with 9 bases between them. Germline CDR1 reads SGHKS; CDR2 reads YYEKEE (reference sequence). There are 13 residues in the CDR3. CDR3 protein: CASREGANTEAFF. Here the CDR3 DNA reads TGTGCCAGCAGGGAAGGTGCGAACACTGAAGCTTTCTTT.

This clone showed up just once. The rearrangement uses TRBV9 and TRBJ2-1, with TRBD2 matching 7 bases. The germline gives CDR1 SGDLS, CDR2 YYNGEE. J was trimmed by 7 bases and V by 6 bases; bases with no gene match: 13. CDR3 size: 15 residues. The CDR3 coding sequence is TGTGCCAGCACGTCTGACGGGAGGACGTGGAATGAGCAGTTCTTC. Translated: CASTSDGRTWNEQFF.

The rearrangement uses TRBV5-1 and TRBJ2-2; 7 nucleotides align to TRBD2. CDR3 length equals 16 residues. V was pared by 0 bases and J by 2 bases, with 4 bases of the junction left unmatched. Germline V gene data show CDR1 as SGHRS and CDR2 as YFSETQ. The chain's CDR3 is CASSLGGLVNTGELFF. DNA of the CDR3: TGCGCCAGCAGCTTGGGTGGACTAGTAAACACCGGGGAGCTGTTTTTT.

The V and J genes are TRBV9 and TRBJ2-2; D is ambiguous. Germline CDR1 reads SGDLS; CDR2 reads YYNGEE. The CDR3 runs to 17 residues. V dropped 0 bases and J dropped 0 bases, with 12 bases sitting between them. CDR3 nucleotides: TGTGCCAGCAGCGTAGAGAGGAATTCCGCGAACACCGGGGAGCTGTTTTTT. Its protein product is CASSVERNSANTGELFF.

The chain combines TRBV13 with TRBJ2-4; tentatively, D is TRBD1 or TRBD2 (5 bases each). The CDR3 contains 14 residues. Germline V gene data show CDR1 as PRHDT and CDR2 as FYEKMQ (reference sequence). Trimming took off 0 bases at V and 9 bases at J, with 12 bases between the two ends. CDR3 nucleotide sequence: TGTGCCAGCAGCTTAGGTTCAGGGAGAGTCATTCAGTACTTC. Its protein is CASSLGSGRVIQYF.

This chain links TRBV5-1 with TRBJ2-3; the match to TRBD2 covers 7 bases. V lost 0 bases and J lost 1; bases outside the gene matches: 2. The CDR3 runs 15 residues. CDR1 SGHRS and CDR2 YFSETQ come from the germline V gene. The CDR3 sequence is CASSLELAGTDTQYF. DNA for the CDR3: TGCGCCAGCAGCTTGGAGCTAGCGGGCACAGATACGCAGTATTTT.

The chain joins TRBV19 to TRBJ2-1; 9 nucleotides line up with TRBD2. The CDR3 spans 17 residues. Germline V lookup: CDR1 LNHDA, CDR2 SQIVND (reference sequence). With V trimmed by 4 bases and J by 2 bases, 9 bases remained unmatched. The CDR3 protein is CASSTDSGGAPYNEQFF. As DNA, the CDR3 is TGTGCCAGTAGTACCGATAGCGGGGGCGCCCCCTACAATGAGCAGTTCTTC.

The chain couples TRBV7-2 to TRBJ2-7, with 11 bases lining up with TRBD2. CDR3 size: 15 residues. Unmatched junction bases numbered 5, after V lost 5 bases and J lost 2 bases. Germline V gives CDR1 SGHTA, CDR2 FQGNSA. The CDR3 DNA reads as TGTGCCAGCAGCCCACTAGCGGGGGAACCCTACGAGCAGTACTTC. The encoded protein is CASSPLAGEPYEQYF.

The chain links TRBV6-1 to TRBJ1-3; D gene uncertain. Germline lookup yields CDR1 MNHNS and CDR2 SASEGT. V lost 7 bases to trimming and J lost 0 bases, with 4 bases between them. The CDR3 is 12 residues long. The CDR3 DNA sequence: TGTGCCAGCATGAGCTCTGGAAACACCATATATTTT. This sequence encodes CASMSSGNTIYF.

This chain joins TRBV11-1 and TRBJ2-3; D not certain. This CDR3 is built from 15 residues. V was pared by 5 bases and J by 0 bases, with 12 bases between. The germline V gene has CDR1 SGHAT and CDR2 FQDESV (reference sequence). CDR3 loop: CASSPYPRSTDTQYF. The DNA of the CDR3 is TGTGCCAGCAGCCCGTATCCACGGAGCACAGATACGCAGTATTTT.

The rearrangement uses TRBV20-1 and TRBJ1-2; D might be TRBD1 (5 bases). Trimming stripped 1 base from V and 6 bases from J, with 6 bases between. CDR1 and CDR2 (germline): DFQATT, SNEGSKA (reference sequence). There are 11 residues in the CDR3. The CDR3 here is CSARAGDGYTF. CDR3 bases: TGCAGTGCTAGAGCGGGGGATGGCTACACCTTC.

In DNA, the CDR3 is TGTGCCAGCAGCGTGGGGACAGGGCAATATCTACAAGGGCAGTTCTTC. The encoded protein is CASSVGTGQYLQGQFF. The chain combines TRBV9 with TRBJ2-1, with TRBD1 identical over 9 bases. This CDR3 has 16 residues. The V gene end was trimmed by 2 bases and the J gene end by 12 bases; junction bases not matched to a gene: 15. In germline, CDR1 is SGDLS, CDR2 YYNGEE.

This chain uses TRBV11-2 with TRBJ2-2; tentatively, D is TRBD2 (6 bases). The CDR3 consists of 15 residues. Trimming took 4 bases from V and 4 from J, leaving 13 bases between them. Germline loops: CDR1 SGHAT, CDR2 FQNNGV. This chain's CDR3 is CASSWSGEGTGELFF. The CDR3 coding sequence is TGTGCCAGCAGCTGGTCGGGAGAAGGCACCGGGGAGCTGTTTTTT.

The genes are TRBV28 and TRBJ1-5; 9 nucleotides align to TRBD1. CDR3 length equals 14 residues. Germline assignment: CDR1 MDHEN and CDR2 SYDVKM. Trimming removed 3 bases from V and 7 bases from J; junction bases left unmatched: 4. Here the CDR3 DNA reads TGTGCCAGCAGTTTCTACAGGGGGCAGCAGCCCCAGCATTTT. This sequence encodes CASSFYRGQQPQHF.

The J gene is TRBJ2-2, the V gene TRBV19, with TRBD2 matching 9 bases. Germline values: CDR1 LNHDA, CDR2 SQIVND (reference sequence). CDR3 length: 19 amino acids. V shed 3 bases, J shed 5 bases, and the junction held 16 bases outside the gene matches. The CDR3 DNA sequence: TGTGCCAGTAGTATCAGGTTAATAGCGGGAGAGGCTGGGACCGGGGAGCTGTTTTTT. Protein sequence: CASSIRLIAGEAGTGELFF.

This chain uses TRBV7-2 with TRBJ2-3; 7 bases map to TRBD2. The CDR3 runs to 13 residues. Germline V lookup: CDR1 SGHTA, CDR2 FQGNSA. Trimming removed 5 bases from V and 4 bases from J; junction bases left unmatched: 3. DNA of the CDR3: TGTGCCAGCAGCCCCGGACTAGCAGATACGCAGTATTTT. Protein product: CASSPGLADTQYF.

The gene calls are TRBV19 and TRBJ2-1; D is uncertain. Per germline, CDR1 LNHDA and CDR2 SQIVND (reference sequence). The CDR3 contains 15 residues. The V end lost 5 bases, the J end lost 6 bases, and 17 bases lay between the germline ends. The CDR3 bases are TGTGCCAGTAGTGTTGACTTGGTCTATCGCAATGAGCAGTTCTTC. It translates to CASSVDLVYRNEQFF.

This chain joins TRBV28 and TRBJ2-7, with D unclear. The CDR3 is 14 amino acids. V dropped 2 bases and J dropped 1 base, with 9 bases sitting between them. CDR1 is MDHEN, CDR2 SYDVKM, per germline. CDR3 residues: CASSLTGDSYEQYF. As DNA, the CDR3 is TGTGCCAGCAGTTTAACCGGCGATTCCTACGAGCAGTACTTC.

The V gene is TRBV6-6, the J gene TRBJ2-7; D may be TRBD1 or TRBD2 (5 bases each). Trimming took 2 bases from V and 8 from J, leaving 7 bases between them. Germline CDR1 MNHNY, CDR2 SVGAGI (reference sequence). This CDR3 is built from 11 residues. The CDR3 sequence: CASSYGDQQYF. The CDR3 region has the DNA TGTGCCAGCAGTTACGGGGACCAGCAGTACTTC.

The chain uses TRBV7-6 and TRBJ1-1; 11 bases are shared with TRBD1. V shed 5 bases, J shed 5 bases, and the junction held 4 bases outside the gene matches. This CDR3 is 14 amino acids long. Germline assignment: CDR1 SGHVS and CDR2 FNYEAQ. CDR3 nucleotide sequence: TGTGCCAGCAGCGTGGGACAGGGGGGAACTGAAGCTTTCTTT. Translated, it gives CASSVGQGGTEAFF.